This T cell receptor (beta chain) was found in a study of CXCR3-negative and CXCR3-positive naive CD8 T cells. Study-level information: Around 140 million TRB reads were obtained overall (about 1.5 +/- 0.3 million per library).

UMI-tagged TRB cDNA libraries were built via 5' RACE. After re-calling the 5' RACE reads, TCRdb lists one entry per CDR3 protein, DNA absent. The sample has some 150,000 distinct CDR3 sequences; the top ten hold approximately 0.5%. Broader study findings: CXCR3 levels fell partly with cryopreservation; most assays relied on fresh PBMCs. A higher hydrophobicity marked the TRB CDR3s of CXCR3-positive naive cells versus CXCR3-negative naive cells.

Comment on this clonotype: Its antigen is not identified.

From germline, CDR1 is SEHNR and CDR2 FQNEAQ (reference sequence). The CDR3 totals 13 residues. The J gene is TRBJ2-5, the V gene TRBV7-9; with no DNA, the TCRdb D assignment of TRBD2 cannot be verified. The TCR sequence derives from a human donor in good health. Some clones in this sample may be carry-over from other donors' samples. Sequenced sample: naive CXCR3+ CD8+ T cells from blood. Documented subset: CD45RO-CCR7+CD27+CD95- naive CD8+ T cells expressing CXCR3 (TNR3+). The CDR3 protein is CATGEAGQETQYF.